Each of the 13 T cell receptor beta chains below was sequenced from the same sample in a study of T cell clones after liver transplantation. Method: immunoSEQ multiplex PCR; TCRdb's copy keeps in-frame clones and lacks some. The repertoire consists of roughly 55,000 clones, with roughly 70% occurring once and the leading ten covering over 9.5%. The sample consisted of CD4+ T cells from blood, taken approximately 52 months after liver transplant. The origin of the receptors is a human patient who received a liver transplant. Some T cells may originate from the graft donor.

This chain joins TRBV7-9 and TRBJ2-7, with TRBD1 matching 10 bases. This CDR3 region has 15 residues. Germline V gives CDR1 SEHNR, CDR2 FQNEAQ (reference sequence). V lost 3 bases and J lost 2; bases outside the gene matches: 4. The CDR3 nucleotides read TGTGCCAGCAGCTTTGGGACAGGGGACACCTACGAGCAGTACTTC. Its translation is CASSFGTGDTYEQYF.

This chain uses TRBV30 with TRBJ1-5; D perhaps matches TRBD1 (6 bases). Germline assignment: CDR1 GTSNPN and CDR2 SVGIG (reference sequence). The V and J ends lost 2 bases and 0 bases respectively, with 20 bases between them. This CDR3 has 18 amino acids. CDR3 loop: CAWSSKGGALYSNQPQHF. The CDR3 DNA reads as TGTGCCTGGAGTTCAAAGGGGGGGGCATTGTATAGCAATCAGCCCCAGCATTTT.

J is TRBJ2-4 and V is TRBV30, with unresolved D. Trimming cost V 3 bases and J 9 bases, with 21 bases left between them. The length of the CDR3 is 15 residues. The germline V gene encodes CDR1 GTSNPN and CDR2 SVGIG (reference sequence). The CDR3 bases are TGTGCCTGGAGCCCCTCATCCTCACTTTGGGGCATTCAGTACTTC. Encoded protein: CAWSPSSSLWGIQYF.

V is TRBV28 and J is TRBJ1-6; 7 bases line up with TRBD1. The CDR3 is 16 amino acids. CDR1 is MDHEN, CDR2 SYDVKM, per germline. With V trimmed by 6 bases and J by 5 bases, 10 bases remained unmatched. The CDR3 coding sequence is TGTGCCAGCAGCCCACCTTCCGGGACAGATAATTCACCCCTCCACTTT. It codes for CASSPPSGTDNSPLHF.

This chain uses TRBV7-2 with TRBJ1-1; D unresolved. The CDR3 totals 13 residues. CDR1 and CDR2 from the germline V gene are SGHTA and FQGNSA. Deletions cut 1 base from V and 5 bases from J, with 8 bases between. CDR3 region: CASSLVGRTEAFF. In DNA, the CDR3 is TGTGCCAGCAGCTTAGTGGGGAGGACTGAAGCTTTCTTT.

This chain joins TRBV2 and TRBJ1-5, with a possible D match to TRBD1 (6 bases). This CDR3 has 14 amino acids. V was cut by 7 bases and J by 0 bases, with 10 bases left in between. The germline V gene has CDR1 SNHLY and CDR2 FYNNEI. The CDR3 here is CASKDSHSNQPQHF. DNA for the CDR3: TGTGCCAGCAAGGACAGCCATAGCAATCAGCCCCAGCATTTT.

The chain couples TRBV9 to TRBJ2-2, with D possibly matching TRBD1 (6 bases). The CDR3 consists of 16 residues. Germline CDR1 is SGDLS and CDR2 is YYNGEE. V lost 4 bases to trimming and J lost 4 bases, with 17 bases between them. In DNA form, the CDR3 reads TGTGCCAGCAGCCCACCGGAAGCACAGGGCACCGGGGAGCTGTTTTTT. Protein sequence: CASSPPEAQGTGELFF.

The gene calls are TRBV4-2 and TRBJ1-5; 9 nucleotides align to TRBD1. The CDR3 runs to 14 residues. Trimming removed 1 base from V and 9 bases from J; junction bases left unmatched: 4. CDR1 and CDR2 (germline): LGHNA, YNFKEQ. The CDR3 DNA is TGTGCCAGCAGCCAAGCACAGGGGGCGAGGCCCCAGCATTTT. Its protein is CASSQAQGARPQHF.

The table lists this clone with a few counts. This chain links TRBV5-1 with TRBJ2-6, with D possibly matching TRBD2 (6 bases). Germline V lookup: CDR1 SGHRS, CDR2 YFSETQ. CDR3 length: 16 residues. Trimming pared 0 bases from V and 2 bases from J, leaving 9 bases between. Here the CDR3 DNA reads TGCGCCAGCAGCTTGGTGGGGGGTGCTGGGGCCAACGTCCTGACTTTC. Protein sequence: CASSLVGGAGANVLTF.

There are a few counts of this clone. V usage is TRBV30 and J usage is TRBJ1-2, with TRBD1 as a possible D gene (6 bases). Germline loops: CDR1 GTSNPN, CDR2 SVGIG (reference sequence). The length of the CDR3 is 14 residues. V lost 5 bases and J 4 bases, leaving 17 bases between the germline ends. The CDR3 region is CAWGHEGGSYGYTF. CDR3 DNA: TGTGCCTGGGGACACGAAGGGGGTAGCTATGGCTACACCTTC.

J is TRBJ2-7 and V is TRBV27, with D possibly being TRBD1 (5 bases). CDR3 length: 15 amino acids. With 4 bases removed from V and 5 bases from J, the gap between germline ends came to 18 bases. Germline V gives CDR1 MNHEY, CDR2 SMNVEV (reference sequence). The chain's CDR3 is CASSSPRQGKDEQYF. The CDR3 DNA is TGTGCCAGCAGTTCCCCCCGGCAGGGAAAGGACGAGCAGTACTTC.

The V gene is TRBV7-3, the J gene TRBJ1-6; D is undetermined. V lost 1 base to trimming and J lost 9 bases, with 13 bases between them. CDR3 size: 15 residues. Germline assignment: CDR1 SGHTA and CDR2 FQGTGA. CDR3 protein: CASSLMSTPSSPLHF. For the CDR3, the DNA is TGTGCCAGCAGCTTAATGAGTACACCTTCTTCACCCCTCCACTTT.

The chain combines TRBV1 with TRBJ2-1; the table's D call, TRBD2, has no DNA check behind it. TRBV1 is deemed a pseudogene. The CDR3 has 16 amino acids. The CDR3 DNA reads TGCACCAGCAGCCAAGACTCGGCGGGGGGCGTCAATGAGCAGTTCTTC. Translation gives CTSSQDSAGGVNEQFF.